Below are 14 T cell receptor beta chains sequenced from a single sample in a study of blood T cell repertoires in COVID-19. Profiled with immunoSEQ multiplex PCR; TCRdb holds only in-frame clones, not every one. The table records 60,000 to 65,000 clones, 83% of them present only once. Sequenced input: peripheral blood. The source of these receptors is a man aged 45-65 years with COVID-19, enrolled during active disease.

This clone was seen a handful of times. V usage is TRBV3-1 (or the pseudogene TRBV3-2) and J usage is TRBJ1-1, with D possibly being TRBD1 (6 bases). V was clipped by 1 base and J by 3 bases, with 6 bases between them. Germline V CDR1 and CDR2: LGHDT, YNNKEL (reference sequence). The CDR3 has 13 amino acids. The CDR3 spells CASSQGGHTEAFF. CDR3 DNA: TGTGCCAGCAGCCAAGGGGGGCACACTGAAGCTTTCTTT.

V gene TRBV19 combines with J gene TRBJ2-4, with D possibly matching TRBD1 (5 bases). Deletions cut 5 bases from V and 1 base from J, with 18 bases between. This CDR3 region has 17 residues. Germline V gene data show CDR1 as LNHDA and CDR2 as SQIVND (reference sequence). The CDR3 sequence: CASSVLSVGAAKNIQYF. CDR3 in DNA: TGTGCCAGTAGTGTACTATCGGTAGGGGCGGCCAAAAACATTCAGTACTTC.

The chain recombines TRBV6-1 with TRBJ2-1, with 8 positions matching TRBD2. Germline CDR1 MNHNS, CDR2 SASEGT. Trimming at V came to 4 bases and at J to 4 bases, leaving 9 bases not matched to a gene. The CDR3 extends over 16 amino acids. CDR3 sequence reads: CASSAISGVRYNEQFF. The CDR3 DNA is TGTGCCAGCAGTGCCATTAGCGGGGTACGTTACAATGAGCAGTTCTTC.

The chain has TRBV3-1 (or the pseudogene TRBV3-2) and TRBJ1-2; no clear D gene. V lost 1 base and J lost 5, with 14 bases in between. Germline assignment: CDR1 LGHDT and CDR2 YNNKEL (reference sequence). The length of the CDR3 is 15 residues. The CDR3 here is CASSQVLSGTYGYTF. DNA of the CDR3: TGTGCCAGCAGCCAAGTGCTATCGGGAACGTATGGCTACACCTTC.

This clone occurred once. This sequence joins TRBV11-3 and TRBJ2-7; tentatively, D is TRBD1 (7 bases). Deletions cut 1 base from V and 5 bases from J, with 15 bases between. CDR3 length: 15 residues. CDR1 SGHNT and CDR2 YENEEA come from the germline V gene. DNA of the CDR3: TGTGCCAGCAGCTTAGGGGCGGGACAGAGCCACGAGCAGTACTTC. Translation: CASSLGAGQSHEQYF.

The chain is built from TRBV6-1 and TRBJ1-6; no firm D call. The CDR3 length is 13 residues. Deletions cut 1 base from V and 10 bases from J, with 8 bases between. Germline V lookup: CDR1 MNHNS, CDR2 SASEGT. The CDR3 DNA sequence: TGTGCCAGCAGTGAAGACTGGGAGTCACCCCTCCACTTT. As protein: CASSEDWESPLHF.

The V gene is TRBV24-1, the J gene TRBJ2-5; D unclear. The CDR3 is 13 amino acids. The V gene's germline CDR1 is KGHDR and CDR2 SFDVKD. V lost 3 bases and J 5 bases, leaving 9 bases between the germline ends. The CDR3 sequence is CATSDGSLETQYF. Here the CDR3 DNA reads TGTGCCACCAGTGATGGTAGCTTGGAGACCCAGTACTTC.

For this clone: Sequence at one end of the junction differs from germline and may be a read error. J is TRBJ2-2 and V is TRBV7-7, with D possibly matching TRBD2 (7 bases). Germline values: CDR1 SSHAT, CDR2 FNYEAQ (reference sequence). CDR3 length equals 15 residues. The DNA of the CDR3 is TGTGCTAGCAGCTCCCTGGGAGGGGGCACCGGGGAGCTGTTTTTT. Amino acid sequence: CASSSLGGGTGELFF.

The chain carries TRBV3-1 (or the pseudogene TRBV3-2) and TRBJ2-1; D is perhaps TRBD2 (5 bases). V dropped 0 bases and J dropped 0 bases, with 6 bases sitting between them. This CDR3 is 15 amino acids long. Germline V CDR1 and CDR2: LGHDT, YNNKEL (reference sequence). CDR3 DNA: TGTGCCAGCAGCCAAGACGCGGGCTCCTACAATGAGCAGTTCTTC. Its protein is CASSQDAGSYNEQFF.

This rearrangement joins TRBV7-2 to TRBJ2-2; 8 positions agree with TRBD1. CDR3 length equals 16 residues. The V gene end was trimmed by 2 bases and the J gene end by 7 bases; junction bases not matched to a gene: 9. Germline V gene lookup returns CDR1 SGHTA and CDR2 FQGNSA. The CDR3 loop reads CASSLKSGTGIGELFF. CDR3 bases: TGTGCCAGCAGCTTAAAGTCCGGGACAGGAATCGGGGAGCTGTTTTTT. Looking up the rest from reference TRBV7-2 and TRBJ2-2 gives the full variable domain: GAGVSQSPSNKVTEKGKDVELRCDPISGHTALYWYRQSLGQGLEFLIYFQGNSAPDKSGLPSDRFSAERTGGSVSTLTIQRTQQEDSAVYLCASSLKSGTGIGELFFGEGSRLTVL.

The chain couples TRBV7-8 to TRBJ1-3; 7 bases match TRBD1. The CDR3 extends over 15 amino acids. V dropped 4 bases and J dropped 4; count of bases not matched to a gene: 7. Germline CDR1 SGHVS, CDR2 FQNEAQ. The chain's CDR3 is CASSSRGFSGNTIYF. The CDR3, as DNA: TGTGCCAGCAGCTCCAGGGGGTTCTCGGGAAACACCATATATTTT.

J is TRBJ2-1 and V is TRBV4-1; 12 positions match TRBD2. The CDR3 is 16 amino acids. J lost 5 bases, V lost 3 bases, and 5 bases had no gene match. Germline V gives CDR1 MGHRA, CDR2 YSYEKL. The CDR3 region has the DNA TGCGCCAGCAGCCACGCTAGCGGGAGGGCCAACAATGAGCAGTTCTTC. Protein: CASSHASGRANNEQFF.

The rearrangement uses TRBV10-2 and TRBJ2-4; a possible D gene is TRBD2 (6 bases). This CDR3 has 18 amino acids. The germline V gene encodes CDR1 WSHSY and CDR2 SAAADI. Trimming cost V 0 bases and J 1 base, with 16 bases left between them. The CDR3 loop is CASSESIQAGSAKNIQYF. CDR3 in DNA: TGCGCCAGCAGTGAGTCCATCCAAGCCGGGAGTGCCAAAAACATTCAGTACTTC.

The J gene is TRBJ1-5, the V gene TRBV3-1 (or the pseudogene TRBV3-2); 7 bases line up with TRBD1. The CDR3 sequence is 14 residues long. Germline V CDR1 and CDR2: LGHDT, YNNKEL (reference sequence). V was clipped by 5 bases and J by 3 bases; unmatched bases: 4. CDR3 protein: CASSRTGHNQPQHF. The CDR3, as DNA: TGTGCCAGCAGCAGGACAGGCCACAATCAGCCCCAGCATTTT.